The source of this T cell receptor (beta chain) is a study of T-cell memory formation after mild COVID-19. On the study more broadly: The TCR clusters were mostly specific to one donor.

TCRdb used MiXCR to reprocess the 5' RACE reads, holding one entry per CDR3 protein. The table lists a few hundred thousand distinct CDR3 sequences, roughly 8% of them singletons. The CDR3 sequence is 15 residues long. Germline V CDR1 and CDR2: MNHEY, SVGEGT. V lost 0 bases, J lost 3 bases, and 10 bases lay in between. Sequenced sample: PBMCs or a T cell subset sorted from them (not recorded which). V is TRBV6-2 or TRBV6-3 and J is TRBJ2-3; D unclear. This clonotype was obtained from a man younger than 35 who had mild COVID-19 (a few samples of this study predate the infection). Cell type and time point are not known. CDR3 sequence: CASSYSATGTDTQYF. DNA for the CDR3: TGTGCCAGCAGTTACTCTGCGACGGGTACAGATACGCAGTATTTT.